This TCR beta chain was observed in a study of T cells after yellow fever vaccination. V dropped 7 bases and J dropped 2 bases, with 15 bases sitting between them. The CDR3 extends over 13 amino acids. Germline V lookup: CDR1 SQVTM, CDR2 ANQGSEA. Using its own MiXCR run on the 5' RACE reads, TCRdb lists one record per CDR3 protein. The sample carries under 300,000 distinct CDR3 sequences, around 7% recorded once. For this clonotype: Its antigen is unknown.

Broader study findings: Weaker, the secondary response had a peak occurring faster, on day 5 versus 15. The study noted that FACS-sorted repertoires could contain abundant clonotypes contaminating from the bulk population. Clonotype sharing between CD4 and CD8 compartments was small. Detected again after the booster were most primary-vaccination clones, at approximately 95% CD4 and 70% to 90% CD8.

The source material was CD4+ T cells sorted from PBMCs, sampled 15 days after the yellow fever booster vaccination. The TCR sequence derives from a man younger than 40 who received the YFV17D yellow fever vaccine. J is TRBJ2-7 and V is TRBV29-1; a weak D match, TRBD1 (6 bases). This CDR3 is CSGATGQTYEQYF. DNA for the CDR3: TGCAGCGGTGCGACGGGACAAACCTACGAGCAGTACTTC.